This TCR beta chain comes out of a study of cytomegalovirus exposure and HLA in healthy donors. PCR involved 60 Vbeta and 13 Jbeta primers. Clones were read by immunoSEQ multiplex PCR, and TCRdb kept only the in-frame ones, dropping some. Among about 160,000 clones listed, around nine tenths were seen once. This clone was counted only a few times. Antigen unknown. There are 14 residues in the CDR3. V was pared by 5 bases and J by 4 bases, with 14 bases between. Germline V gene data show CDR1 as KGHSH and CDR2 as LQKENI. Study-wide results and limits: In a later analysis, DRB1 alleles had the most associated TCRs; HLA-C alleles the fewest. The classifier was said to identify cytomegalovirus status with high specificity and sensitivity. What a later analysis showed was that several of the most significant clusters appeared linked to common viral pathogens. For most TCR sequences rarity was the rule, although some public TCRs occurred in many donors.

The sequence came from a woman aged 25 to 39 in good health and CMV-seronegative. The V and J genes are TRBV18 and TRBJ1-2; D possibly corresponds to TRBD1 (5 bases). The sequenced sample was PBMCs. The DNA for the CDR3 is TGTGCCAGCTCAGAAGACCGGAGGGGCTATGGCTACACCTTC. As protein: CASSEDRRGYGYTF.